Following are 22 T cell receptor beta chains from one sample sequenced in a study of T cell changes during pregnancy in multiple sclerosis. Clones were sequenced by immunoSEQ multiplex PCR, and TCRdb holds only the in-frame ones, with some missing. The sample yields about 73,000 clones, over 85% seen once. Sample: peripheral blood, taken in the second trimester of pregnancy. Receptors originate from a female donor in good health, enrolled as a control in a pregnancy study.

The rearrangement links TRBV2 to TRBJ2-1; 10 positions agree with TRBD1. The CDR3 has 14 amino acids. J was trimmed by 4 bases and V by 7 bases; bases with no gene match: 4. Germline CDR1 is SNHLY and CDR2 is FYNNEI. This chain's CDR3 is CASNLDRGYNEQFF. CDR3 coding DNA: TGTGCCAGCAATCTGGACAGGGGGTACAATGAGCAGTTCTTC.

The chain employs TRBV5-5 and TRBJ2-6; D ambiguous. V was pared by 3 bases and J by 4 bases, with 11 bases between. Germline V gene sequence: CDR1 SGHKS, CDR2 YYEKEE (reference sequence). This CDR3 has 15 residues. DNA for the CDR3: TGTGCCAGCAGCTCCTACAGAACCGGGGCCAACGTCCTGACTTTC. It codes for CASSSYRTGANVLTF.

V is TRBV19 and J is TRBJ1-5, with D possibly TRBD1 on 6 matching bases. V was shortened by 5 bases and J by 7 bases, with 15 bases between the two germline ends. CDR1 is LNHDA and CDR2 is SQIVND in the germline V gene (reference sequence). CDR3 length: 14 amino acids. This CDR3 reads CASSFAQGRQPQHF. The CDR3 bases are TGTGCCAGTAGTTTCGCACAGGGACGGCAGCCCCAGCATTTT.

The chain combines TRBV5-1 with TRBJ2-7; 9 bases line up with TRBD1. V lost 4 bases and J lost 5; bases outside the gene matches: 7. The germline V gene encodes CDR1 SGHRS and CDR2 YFSETQ. The CDR3 is made up of 14 amino acids. The CDR3 reads CASSKQGARDEQYF. CDR3 DNA sequence: TGCGCCAGCAGCAAACAGGGGGCGCGCGACGAGCAGTACTTC.

The rearrangement links TRBV27 to TRBJ1-1; 7 bases are shared with TRBD1. The J segment lost 8 bases and the V segment lost 3 bases, leaving 12 bases of the junction unmatched. In germline, CDR1 is MNHEY, CDR2 SMNVEV (reference sequence). The length of the CDR3 is 15 residues. CDR3 in amino acids: CASSFIRTGGAEAFF. The CDR3 region has the DNA TGTGCCAGCAGTTTCATTAGGACAGGAGGGGCGGAAGCTTTCTTT.

This chain uses TRBV5-1 with TRBJ2-1, with a weak D call TRBD2 (6 bases). Germline V gene lookup returns CDR1 SGHRS and CDR2 YFSETQ. The CDR3 length is 16 residues. The V and J ends lost 4 bases and 7 bases respectively, with 21 bases between them. Written as DNA, the CDR3 is TGCGCCAGCAGCCCTGGCGGGGCCGGAAGCCTAAATGAGCAGTTCTTC. Its translation: CASSPGGAGSLNEQFF.

This clone was picked up a small number of times. This chain links TRBV30 with TRBJ1-1; 8 positions match TRBD1. The CDR3 loop spans 15 amino acids. V lost 1 base to trimming and J lost 5 bases; unmatched junction nucleotides: 9. Per the germline V gene, CDR1 is GTSNPN and CDR2 is SVGIG (reference sequence). CDR3 loop: CAWSDQGQGGTEAFF. CDR3 bases: TGTGCCTGGAGTGACCAAGGACAGGGTGGGACTGAAGCTTTCTTT.

This chain uses TRBV5-6 with TRBJ2-1, with TRBD1 matching 12 bases. V dropped 1 base and J dropped 9; count of bases not matched to a gene: 5. The length of the CDR3 is 15 residues. In germline, CDR1 is SGHDT, CDR2 YYEEEE. The CDR3 is CASSLTGTGGLEQFF. The CDR3 region has the DNA TGTGCCAGCAGCTTGACCGGGACAGGGGGCCTTGAGCAGTTCTTC.

V and J are TRBV27 and TRBJ2-1, with TRBD2 matching over 7 bases. The germline V gene has CDR1 MNHEY and CDR2 SMNVEV (reference sequence). CDR3 length equals 17 residues. V trimming: 7 bases; J trimming: 1 base; junction bases outside the gene matches: 13. CDR3 DNA: TGTGCCAGCAACCCCTTAGGAGCGGGGAGTTCCTACAATGAGCAGTTCTTC. Translated, it gives CASNPLGAGSSYNEQFF.

This clone has a handful of counts. This chain links TRBV4-3 with TRBJ1-2; D possibly corresponds to TRBD1 (5 bases). This CDR3 is 16 amino acids long. Germline CDR1 and CDR2: LGHNA and YSLEER. Trimming pared 2 bases from V and 1 base from J, leaving 14 bases between. The CDR3, as DNA: TGCGCCAGCAGCCAATCACGACAGATGGATAACTATGGCTACACCTTC. This gives the protein CASSQSRQMDNYGYTF.

The chain couples TRBV7-9 to TRBJ1-5; D may be TRBD1 (5 bases). V was cut by 1 base and J by 6 bases, with 16 bases left in between. CDR1 and CDR2 (germline): SEHNR, FQNEAQ (reference sequence). CDR3 length: 16 residues. DNA for the CDR3: TGTGCCAGCAGCTTAGGGGCAGGGACTCCAGGTCAGCCCCAGCATTTT. It translates to CASSLGAGTPGQPQHF. The full variable domain, its missing parts supplied by reference TRBV7-9 and TRBJ1-5, is DTGVSQNPRHKITKRGQNVTFRCDPISEHNRLYWYRQTLGQGPEFLTYFQNEAQLEKSRLLSDRFSAERPKGSFSTLEIQRTEQGDSAMYLCASSLGAGTPGQPQHFGDGTRLSIL.

This clone was counted between two and nine times. The chain recombines TRBV2 with TRBJ1-2; TRBD1 is a possible D gene (5 bases). Between the trimmed V and J ends, which lost 11 bases and 9 bases, there was a span of 16 bases. This CDR3 contains 11 residues. CDR1 is SNHLY, CDR2 FYNNEI, per germline. The DNA for the CDR3 is TGTGCCGCGGGGGGTTCGGCAAGCTACACCTTC. Amino acid sequence: CAAGGSASYTF.

V is TRBV18 and J is TRBJ2-5; 8 bases line up with TRBD2. Germline loops: CDR1 KGHSH, CDR2 LQKENI. The length of the CDR3 is 15 residues. Trimming took 6 bases from V and 4 from J; bases not matched to a gene: 10. The CDR3 region is CASSASRGARETQYF. The CDR3 bases are TGTGCCAGCTCGGCTTCGCGGGGGGCTCGAGAGACCCAGTACTTC.

The count of this clone is one. The V gene is TRBV7-9, the J gene TRBJ2-5; no clear D gene. CDR1 and CDR2 from the germline V gene are SEHNR and FQNEAQ (reference sequence). The CDR3 consists of 12 residues. The V end was cut by 1 base, the J end by 5 bases, with 5 bases between. The CDR3 DNA is TGTGCCAGCAGCTTAGATCGTGAGACCCAGTACTTC. Its translation is CASSLDRETQYF.

This sequence joins TRBV10-3 and TRBJ2-5; 13 positions match TRBD2. CDR3 length equals 16 residues. Germline-derived CDR1 and CDR2 are ENHRY and SYGVKD. V shed 7 bases, J shed 1 base, and the junction held 6 bases outside the gene matches. The CDR3 bases are TGTGCCATCACCCTTGGGACTAGCGGGGTCCAAGAGACCCAGTACTTC. Translation: CAITLGTSGVQETQYF.

This chain's CDR3 is CASHQGVDTQYF. CDR3 nucleotides: TGTGCTAGTCACCAGGGTGTAGATACGCAGTATTTT. This chain connects TRBV12-5 to TRBJ2-3, with D perhaps matching TRBD1 (5 bases). This CDR3 spans 12 amino acids. Germline V gene lookup returns CDR1 LGHNT and CDR2 FRNRAP. Deletions cut 8 bases from V and 5 bases from J, with 11 bases between.

For the CDR3, the DNA is TGTGCCACCTGTGAGACGCGGCATTATTATGGCTACACCTTC. Protein sequence: CATCETRHYYGYTF. The J gene is TRBJ1-2, the V gene TRBV6-5, with unresolved D. Germline-derived CDR1 and CDR2 are MNHEY and SVGAGI. The CDR3 loop spans 14 amino acids. V was clipped by 10 bases and J by 5 bases, with 20 bases between them.

The chain joins TRBV7-2 to TRBJ2-7; tentatively, D is TRBD2 (6 bases). CDR1 SGHTA and CDR2 FQGNSA come from the germline V gene. The CDR3 spans 14 residues. The germline V and J ends were trimmed by 3 bases and 2 bases, with 11 bases remaining between them. CDR3 nucleotides: TGTGCCAGCAGCTTTGGAGGGGCCCCCTACGAGCAGTACTTC. It codes for CASSFGGAPYEQYF.

This chain uses TRBV2 with TRBJ1-2, with a possible D match to TRBD1 (6 bases). The CDR3 sequence is 14 residues long. Germline values: CDR1 SNHLY, CDR2 FYNNEI. V was clipped by 10 bases and J by 1 base, with 16 bases between them. The CDR3 spells CAITGSGDNYGYTF. The CDR3 nucleotides read TGTGCCATAACAGGGTCAGGGGATAACTATGGCTACACCTTC.

The count of this clone is one. The rearrangement links TRBV7-2 to TRBJ2-7; TRBD2 is a possible D gene (7 bases). Germline-derived CDR1 and CDR2 are SGHTA and FQGNSA. Trimming left V 5 bases short and J 4 bases short, with 18 bases between. The CDR3 totals 15 residues. The CDR3 is CASSPSAGAGYEQYF. CDR3 nucleotides: TGTGCCAGCAGCCCCAGCGCGGGGGCCGGGTACGAGCAGTACTTC.

The chain couples TRBV5-8 to TRBJ2-1; 8 nucleotides line up with TRBD1. V was pared by 0 bases and J by 4 bases, with 3 bases of the junction left unmatched. The CDR3 extends over 15 amino acids. Germline loops: CDR1 SGHTS, CDR2 YDEGEE. CDR3 nucleotide sequence: TGTGCCAGCAGCTTGGCGGGACAGGTTTACAATGAGCAGTTCTTC. This gives the protein CASSLAGQVYNEQFF.

J is TRBJ1-1 and V is TRBV4-3; the D is unclear. Germline values: CDR1 LGHNA, CDR2 YSLEER. V shed 0 bases and J shed 1 base, with 6 bases lying between them. The CDR3 is 14 residues long. The chain's CDR3 is CASSQESRNTEAFF. CDR3 in DNA: TGCGCCAGCAGCCAAGAGTCTAGGAACACTGAAGCTTTCTTT.